Presented here are 30 T cell receptor beta chains from one specimen sequenced in a study of spatial heterogeneity in lung cancer. Time point denoted: sample taken at primary tumor resection. The study sequenced unsorted whole RNA from tumor, nontumor lung or frozen PBMC. TCRdb processed the 5' RACE reads anew with MiXCR; each CDR3 protein has one entry. Of roughly 10,000 distinct CDR3 sequences in the sample, around 6.5% were seen once. The sequencing here drew on PBMCs, taken at surgery. All receptors derive from a male donor with early-stage non-small cell lung cancer.

This clonotype showed up many times. Being off target in a library aimed at alpha chains, this beta chain has a size of little meaning. The chain employs TRBV20-1 and TRBJ2-1, with 9 nucleotides matching TRBD2. The CDR3 is 14 amino acids. V lost 5 bases, J lost 3 bases, and 5 bases stayed unmatched. The germline gives CDR1 DFQATT, CDR2 SNEGSKA (reference sequence). The CDR3 protein is CSAPLAGSYNEQFF. CDR3 nucleotides: TGCAGTGCTCCCCTAGCGGGGAGCTACAATGAGCAGTTCTTC.

This clonotype was observed once. Since it is a stray read in a library aimed at alpha chains, this beta chain has a size that is not meaningful. V gene TRBV19 combines with J gene TRBJ2-7; D is undetermined. The CDR3 is made up of 15 amino acids. Germline CDR1 LNHDA, CDR2 SQIVND (reference sequence). V was trimmed by 5 bases and J by 0 bases, leaving 14 bases between them. DNA for the CDR3: TGTGCCAGTAGTCCAAGACAAGGGTCCTCCTACGAGCAGTACTTC. Translation: CASSPRQGSSYEQYF.

This clonotype is medium-sized (0.01 to 0.1%). Because the library targeted alpha chains, this beta chain is an off-target read whose size means little. This chain uses TRBV29-1 with TRBJ2-1; TRBD2 aligns across 11 bases. The CDR3 extends over 15 amino acids. The germline V gene has CDR1 SQVTM and CDR2 ANQGSEA. J gave up 4 bases and V 7 bases, and 9 bases lay outside the gene matches. The chain's CDR3 is CSAATSGVIYNEQFF. CDR3 in DNA: TGCAGCGCAGCGACTAGCGGGGTCATATACAATGAGCAGTTCTTC.

This clonotype was detected many times. One junction end disagrees with the germline gene, perhaps due to a read error. This beta chain is a stray read from a library made for alpha chains; its abundance is not meaningful. The V gene is TRBV29-1, the J gene TRBJ2-7; D might be TRBD2 (6 bases). CDR3 length: 14 amino acids. CDR1 is SQVTM and CDR2 is ANQGSEA in the germline V gene. The CDR3 DNA reads as TGCAGCGTTCAAGAAGGCCCGGGAGCCTACGAGCAGTACTTC. It encodes CSVQEGPGAYEQYF.

This clonotype was picked up a small number of times. The library was designed around alpha chains, so this beta chain is a stray read whose abundance carries little weight. This chain joins TRBV27 and TRBJ2-5; 12 bases match TRBD2. Germline loops: CDR1 MNHEY, CDR2 SMNVEV (reference sequence). Trimming removed 5 bases from V and 1 base from J; junction bases left unmatched: 2. The length of the CDR3 is 15 residues. The CDR3 sequence is CASSRLAGVQETQYF. The CDR3 region has the DNA TGTGCCAGCAGTCGACTAGCGGGAGTCCAAGAGACCCAGTACTTC.

This clonotype ranks as medium-sized (0.01 to 0.1%). Since it is a stray read in a library aimed at alpha chains, this beta chain has a size that is not meaningful. The chain carries TRBV5-1 and TRBJ1-1, with unresolved D. Trimming shortened V by 1 base and J by 0 bases, and 13 bases separated the two germline ends. Germline V gene data show CDR1 as SGHRS and CDR2 as YFSETQ. The CDR3 has 16 amino acids. The CDR3 nucleotides are TGCGCCAGCAGCTTGTGGAGAACCAGTATGAACACTGAAGCTTTCTTT. Amino acids: CASSLWRTSMNTEAFF.

Relative to its sample, this clonotype is large. A library made for alpha chains picked up this beta chain off target, so its size means little. The CDR3: CASSLRGSGLNTEAFF. In DNA, the CDR3 is TGTGCCAGCAGCTTAAGAGGCTCGGGGCTGAACACTGAAGCTTTCTTT. The chain carries TRBV13 and TRBJ1-1, with D perhaps TRBD1 (5 bases). This CDR3 region has 16 residues. The germline CDR1 and CDR2 sequences are PRHDT and FYEKMQ (reference sequence). Trimming left V 2 bases short and J 0 bases short, with 13 bases between. Looking up the rest from reference TRBV13 and TRBJ1-1 gives the full variable domain: AAGVIQSPRHLIKEKRETATLKCYPIPRHDTVYWYQQGPGQDPQFLISFYEKMQSDKGSIPDRFSAQQFSDYHSELNMSSLELGDSALYFCASSLRGSGLNTEAFFGQGTRLTVV.

This clonotype appeared many times. The library was designed around alpha chains, so this beta chain is a stray read whose abundance carries little weight. The chain carries TRBV20-1 and TRBJ2-7; TRBD1 or TRBD2 may be the D gene (5 bases each). The V end lost 3 bases, the J end lost 4 bases, and 19 bases lay between the germline ends. This CDR3 is built from 15 residues. Germline V gene sequence: CDR1 DFQATT, CDR2 SNEGSKA (reference sequence). The CDR3 coding sequence is TGCAGTGCTAGTCAGATGCCGGGACCAACATACGAGCAGTACTTC. Translation: CSASQMPGPTYEQYF.

This clonotype was seen more than once but under ten times. This beta chain was picked up by a library intended for alpha chains and is off target, so its count carries little meaning. This chain connects TRBV7-6 to TRBJ2-5; 8 nucleotides line up with TRBD1. CDR3 size: 14 residues. After removal of 5 bases from V and 5 bases from J, the junction contained 7 bases not matched to a gene. The germline gives CDR1 SGHVS, CDR2 FNYEAQ. The CDR3 nucleotides are TGTGCCAGCAGCGTACCCAGGGGGCGGGAGACCCAGTACTTC. Amino acid sequence: CASSVPRGRETQYF.

This clonotype was found many times. A library prepared for alpha chains yielded this beta chain as an off-target read; its size is of little meaning. The chain carries TRBV27 and TRBJ2-4; D may be TRBD1 (6 bases). V was clipped by 8 bases and J by 8 bases, with 16 bases between them. The CDR3 covers 13 residues. Per the germline V gene, CDR1 is MNHEY and CDR2 is SMNVEV (reference sequence). The CDR3 nucleotides are TGTGCCAGCGGGCACTTCCCAGGGGACATTCAGTACTTC. Protein sequence: CASGHFPGDIQYF.

This clonotype was recorded many times. This beta chain turned up in a library designed for alpha chains; as an off-target read, its abundance says little. The chain is built from TRBV6-1 and TRBJ2-7; unclear D gene. Germline CDR1 and CDR2: MNHNS and SASEGT. The ends were cut back, 7 bases at V and 2 bases at J, with 12 bases in the middle. The CDR3 is made up of 13 amino acids. The CDR3 loop reads CASTDGSPYEQYF. In DNA form, the CDR3 reads TGTGCCAGCACCGACGGGTCCCCCTACGAGCAGTACTTC.

This clonotype has ten or more counts. The library was prepared for alpha chains; this beta chain is a stray read, so its frequency means little. The gene calls are TRBV5-6 and TRBJ2-7; D might be TRBD2 (6 bases). This CDR3 is built from 14 residues. From germline, CDR1 is SGHDT and CDR2 YYEEEE. Between the trimmed V and J ends, which lost 0 bases and 7 bases, there was a span of 14 bases. CDR3 sequence: CASSLAGNRGEQYF. The DNA of the CDR3 is TGTGCCAGCAGCTTGGCAGGGAACCGGGGGGAGCAGTACTTC.

As for this clonotype: Because the library targeted alpha chains, this beta chain is an off-target read whose size means little. The chain uses TRBV12-3 or TRBV12-4 and TRBJ2-7, with 9 positions matching TRBD1. V lost 5 bases to trimming and J lost 12 bases; unmatched junction nucleotides: 8. CDR3 length: 12 amino acids. CDR3 sequence: CASSPRDRDRYF. The DNA for the CDR3 is TGTGCCAGCAGTCCCCGGGACAGGGATAGGTACTTC.

This clonotype was found a few times. This beta chain is a stray sequence in a library constructed for alpha chains; its clone size is not meaningful. J is TRBJ2-1 and V is TRBV9, with D possibly matching TRBD1 (6 bases). Trimming shortened V by 5 bases and J by 0 bases, and 9 bases separated the two germline ends. The CDR3 spans 14 residues. Germline V gene sequence: CDR1 SGDLS, CDR2 YYNGEE. CDR3 DNA: TGTGCCAGCAGTCCAGGGGACTCCTACAATGAGCAGTTCTTC. It codes for CASSPGDSYNEQFF. Combining the CDR3 with reference TRBV9 and TRBJ2-1 gives the whole variable domain DSGVTQTPKHLITATGQRVTLRCSPRSGDLSVYWYQQSLDQGLQFLIQYYNGEERAKGNILERFSAQQFPDLHSELNLSSLELGDSALYFCASSPGDSYNEQFFGPGTRLTVL.

This clonotype counts as medium-sized. In a library made to pick up alpha chains, this beta chain is a stray read with a size that means little. The J gene is TRBJ1-2, the V gene TRBV27, with D possibly being TRBD1 (5 bases). Germline V gene data show CDR1 as MNHEY and CDR2 as SMNVEV (reference sequence). This CDR3 contains 13 residues. The germline V and J ends were trimmed by 9 bases and 0 bases, with 11 bases remaining between them. The CDR3 nucleotides are TGTGCCAGAAGACAGATTCCTAACTATGGCTACACCTTC. Translating gives CARRQIPNYGYTF.

This clonotype ranks as medium-sized. This beta chain is an unintended read in a library built for alpha chains; its size means little. V usage is TRBV28 and J usage is TRBJ2-5, with 11 bases aligning to TRBD1. Germline trimming cut 5 bases from V and 3 bases from J; bases unmatched to any gene: 8. CDR3 length equals 16 residues. Germline V gene data show CDR1 as MDHEN and CDR2 as SYDVKM. The CDR3 DNA reads TGTGCCAGCAGTGGCCTGCTGGGACAGGGGGAAGAGACCCAGTACTTC. This codes for CASSGLLGQGEETQYF.

This clonotype came up a few times. With the library built for alpha chains, this beta chain is off target and its frequency is not meaningful. The chain joins TRBV6-6 to TRBJ1-1, with 9 bases matching TRBD1. The germline CDR1 and CDR2 sequences are MNHNY and SVGAGI (reference sequence). CDR3 length: 15 amino acids. V was pared by 0 bases and J by 3 bases, with 2 bases of the junction left unmatched. The CDR3 is CASSYSQGAHTEAFF. In DNA form, the CDR3 reads TGTGCCAGCAGTTACTCACAGGGGGCGCACACTGAAGCTTTCTTT.

In its sample, this clonotype was seen many times. This beta chain is an unintended read in a library built for alpha chains; its size means little. The chain links TRBV19 to TRBJ2-1; D is perhaps TRBD1 or TRBD2 (5 bases each). V was clipped by 7 bases and J by 4 bases, with 14 bases between them. Germline V gene sequence: CDR1 LNHDA, CDR2 SQIVND (reference sequence). The CDR3 is made up of 14 amino acids. CDR3 nucleotides: TGTGCCAGTAATAAATGGGACCAATACAATGAGCAGTTCTTC. Translation: CASNKWDQYNEQFF.

This clonotype showed up just a few times. This beta chain is a stray sequence in a library constructed for alpha chains; its clone size is not meaningful. The J gene is TRBJ1-2, the V gene TRBV6-6; 10 nucleotides agree with TRBD1. This CDR3 is built from 14 residues. CDR1 MNHNY and CDR2 SVGAGI come from the germline V gene (reference sequence). The J segment lost 9 bases and the V segment lost 2 bases, leaving 6 bases of the junction unmatched. The DNA for the CDR3 is TGTGCCAGCAGTTACGGGGACAGGGGATCAAGCTACACCTTC. This encodes CASSYGDRGSSYTF.

By share, this clonotype ranks as medium-sized. The library was designed around alpha chains, so this beta chain is a stray read whose abundance carries little weight. The chain couples TRBV4-2 to TRBJ2-3; perhaps TRBD1 as D (5 bases). This CDR3 region has 14 residues. Germline V CDR1 and CDR2: LGHNA, YNFKEQ. Trimming stripped 0 bases from V and 8 bases from J, with 12 bases between. CDR3 region: CASSQDLRGGTQYF. Written as DNA, the CDR3 is TGTGCCAGCAGCCAAGATCTTAGGGGTGGTACGCAGTATTTT.

This clonotype was picked up many times. Within a library made for alpha chains, this beta chain is off target, and its count is uninformative. This chain uses TRBV5-8 with TRBJ2-7; the match to TRBD1 covers 7 bases. The V gene end was trimmed by 1 base and the J gene end by 5 bases; junction bases not matched to a gene: 6. Germline CDR1 SGHTS, CDR2 YDEGEE. The CDR3 has 14 amino acids. Here the CDR3 DNA reads TGTGCCAGCAGCTTGATGAACAGGGGTGACGAGCAGTACTTC. It translates to CASSLMNRGDEQYF. The variable domain in full, with the rest retrieved from reference TRBV5-8 and TRBJ2-7, is EAGVTQSPTHLIKTRGQQATLRCSPISGHTSVYWYQQALGLGLQFLLWYDEGEERNRGNFPPRFSGRQFPNYSSELNVNALELEDSALYLCASSLMNRGDEQYFGPGTRLTVT.

This clonotype was observed at least ten times. This beta chain lies outside the target of a library built for alpha chains; its clone size means little. The genes are TRBV7-9 and TRBJ2-7; 8 nucleotides line up with TRBD2. The length of the CDR3 is 15 residues. The J segment lost 4 bases and the V segment lost 5 bases, leaving 10 bases of the junction unmatched. Germline CDR1 reads SEHNR; CDR2 reads FQNEAQ (reference sequence). The CDR3 protein is CASSPPGGAGYEQYF. The CDR3 DNA is TGTGCCAGCAGCCCCCCCGGGGGGGCCGGGTACGAGCAGTACTTC.

This clonotype has a count of ten or more. This beta chain is an off-target read within a library intended for alpha chains, so its frequency means little. The chain is built from TRBV27 and TRBJ2-3; a weak D match, TRBD2 (5 bases). Trimming pared 5 bases from V and 8 bases from J, leaving 14 bases between. In germline, CDR1 is MNHEY, CDR2 SMNVEV (reference sequence). The CDR3 spans 13 residues. Here the CDR3 reads CASSRLSGGTQYF. In nucleotides, the CDR3 is TGTGCCAGCAGTCGGCTGTCTGGAGGTACGCAGTATTTT.

With regard to this clonotype: With the library built for alpha chains, this beta chain is off target and its frequency is not meaningful. The gene calls are TRBV5-8 and TRBJ2-7; D is tentatively TRBD1 or TRBD2 (5 bases each). The V gene lost 6 bases and the J gene lost 8 bases, with 24 bases spanning the gap. The CDR3 spans 15 residues. Germline values: CDR1 SGHTS, CDR2 YDEGEE. For the CDR3, the DNA is TGTGCCAGCATCCTAGGGGTTACTCCTGCCGGGAAGCAGTACTTC. It yields the protein CASILGVTPAGKQYF.

On this clonotype itself: This beta chain came through as a stray read in a library set up for alpha chains, and its size says little. Here the CDR3 reads CASSYPWPSGYNEQFF. In nucleotides, the CDR3 is TGTGCCAGCAGTTACCCCTGGCCTAGCGGGTACAATGAGCAGTTCTTC. The chain joins TRBV28 to TRBJ2-1, with 8 bases fitting TRBD2. The CDR3 totals 16 residues. V gave up 4 bases and J gave up 4 bases; unmatched junction bases: 9. The V gene's germline CDR1 is MDHEN and CDR2 SYDVKM.

This clonotype was observed at least ten times. This beta chain is a stray read from a library made for alpha chains; its abundance is not meaningful. The chain has TRBV6-2 or TRBV6-3 and TRBJ2-1, with TRBD1 matching 7 bases. Losses at the gene ends were 2 bases for V and 0 bases for J; bases not matched to a gene: 7. The CDR3 is 17 residues long. Germline CDR1 MNHEY, CDR2 SVGEGT. The CDR3 loop reads CASSYDRESSSYNEQFF. In DNA form, the CDR3 reads TGTGCCAGCAGTTACGACAGGGAGTCAAGCTCCTACAATGAGCAGTTCTTC.

Comment on this clonotype: As an off-target read in a library built for alpha chains, this beta chain has a frequency of little significance. The genes are TRBV27 and TRBJ2-7; D gene unclear. The CDR3 spans 13 residues. The germline V and J ends were trimmed by 11 bases and 0 bases, with 14 bases remaining between them. Per germline, CDR1 MNHEY and CDR2 SMNVEV (reference sequence). CDR3 protein: CAARRSNSYEQYF. The CDR3 DNA reads as TGTGCCGCACGGCGGAGTAACTCCTACGAGCAGTACTTC.

This clonotype was seen ten or more times. Within a library made for alpha chains, this beta chain is off target, and its count is uninformative. This chain links TRBV7-2 with TRBJ2-1; 10 bases are a match to TRBD1. The CDR3 has 16 residues. Germline V CDR1 and CDR2: SGHTA, FQGNSA. V lost 5 bases, J lost 2 bases, and 6 bases stayed unmatched. The CDR3, as DNA: TGTGCCAGCAGCCCTCGACAGGGGGCGACCTACAATGAGCAGTTCTTC. Its translation is CASSPRQGATYNEQFF.

This clonotype was recorded at least ten times. Little can be read into the size of this beta chain, an off-target read in a library designed for alpha chains. V and J are TRBV6-1 and TRBJ1-5; no reliable D call. Between the trimmed V and J ends, which lost 2 bases and 0 bases, there was a span of 11 bases. The CDR3 totals 16 residues. In germline, CDR1 is MNHNS, CDR2 SASEGT. Written as DNA, the CDR3 is TGTGCCAGCAGTGAATACATGTCAGGTAGCAATCAGCCCCAGCATTTT. It encodes CASSEYMSGSNQPQHF.

This clonotype is judged medium-sized. Little can be read into the size of this beta chain, an off-target read in a library designed for alpha chains. This chain links TRBV29-1 with TRBJ2-6; a possible D gene is TRBD1 (5 bases). With 4 bases removed from V and 1 base from J, the gap between germline ends came to 8 bases. CDR3 length: 14 residues. Per the germline V gene, CDR1 is SQVTM and CDR2 is ANQGSEA. DNA for the CDR3: TGCAGCGTTGGCCAGGGATCTGGGGCCAACGTCCTGACTTTC. Translation gives CSVGQGSGANVLTF.